This TCR beta chain was found in a study of vaccination and CD4 T cells after COVID-19. The overall study: Spike peptides, overlapping and drawn from SARS-CoV-2, HCoV-NL63, HCoV-OC43 and HCoV-229E, were used to stimulate cells.

CD4+ T cells that had been cultured provided DNA sequenced with the Oncomine TCR Beta short-read assay. TCRdb independently ran MiXCR on the PCR reads; one entry per CDR3 protein. This sample has under 20,000 distinct CDR3 sequences, with around a quarter found just once. Worth noting for this clonotype: The antigen is unknown.

Germline lookup yields CDR1 DFQATT and CDR2 SNEGSKA (reference sequence). The CDR3 runs to 15 residues. V was trimmed by 4 bases and J by 6 bases, leaving 16 bases between them. As to treatment: approximately 11-day PBMC culture with coronavirus spike peptide pools or control peptides (ViraFEST assay). Notes on the study in general: Convalescent patients showed a median roughly 85% of reactive clones that were seen only post-vaccination.

The specimen was cultured CD4+ T cells from blood. The source is a human donor with COVID-19. The chain uses TRBV20-1 and TRBJ1-6; tentatively, D is TRBD1 (5 bases). The CDR3 sequence is CSAKTGFLGNSPLHF. In DNA form, the CDR3 reads TGCAGTGCTAAAACAGGTTTTTTGGGTAATTCACCCCTCCACTTT.